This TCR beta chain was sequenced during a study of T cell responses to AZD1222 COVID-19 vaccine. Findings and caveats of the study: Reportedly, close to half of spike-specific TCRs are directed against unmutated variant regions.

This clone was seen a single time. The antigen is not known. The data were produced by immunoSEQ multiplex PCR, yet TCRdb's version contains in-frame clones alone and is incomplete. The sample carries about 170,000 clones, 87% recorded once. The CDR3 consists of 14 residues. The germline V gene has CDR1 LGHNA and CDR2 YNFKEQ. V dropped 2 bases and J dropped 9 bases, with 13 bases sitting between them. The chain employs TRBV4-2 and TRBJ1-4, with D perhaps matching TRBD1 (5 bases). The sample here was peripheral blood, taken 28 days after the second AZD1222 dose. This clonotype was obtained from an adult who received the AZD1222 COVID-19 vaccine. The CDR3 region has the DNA TGTGCCAGCAGCCAACCCAACAGGCCCAAAAAACTGTTTTTT. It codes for CASSQPNRPKKLFF.